The source of this T cell receptor beta chain is a study of CD8 T cells in Susac syndrome. Per germline, CDR1 SEHNR and CDR2 FQNEAQ (reference sequence). The CDR3 loop spans 14 amino acids. The V segment lost 5 bases and the J segment 6 bases; nucleotides outside the gene matches: 5. Reverse transcription used about 0.45 to 1 ug RNA and random hexamers. TCRdb passed the immunoSEQ multiplex PCR reads through MiXCR, listing each CDR3 protein once. The sample shows about 300,000 distinct CDR3 sequences, 70% to 90% of them seen only once. The TCR sequence derives from a human donor with multiple sclerosis. V gene TRBV7-9 combines with J gene TRBJ1-5, with TRBD1 identical over 9 bases. Sequenced material: CD8+ T cells from PBMCs. The CDR3, as DNA: TGTGCCAGCAGCCCCGGACAGGGGTTTCAGCCCCAGCATTTT. This encodes CASSPGQGFQPQHF.